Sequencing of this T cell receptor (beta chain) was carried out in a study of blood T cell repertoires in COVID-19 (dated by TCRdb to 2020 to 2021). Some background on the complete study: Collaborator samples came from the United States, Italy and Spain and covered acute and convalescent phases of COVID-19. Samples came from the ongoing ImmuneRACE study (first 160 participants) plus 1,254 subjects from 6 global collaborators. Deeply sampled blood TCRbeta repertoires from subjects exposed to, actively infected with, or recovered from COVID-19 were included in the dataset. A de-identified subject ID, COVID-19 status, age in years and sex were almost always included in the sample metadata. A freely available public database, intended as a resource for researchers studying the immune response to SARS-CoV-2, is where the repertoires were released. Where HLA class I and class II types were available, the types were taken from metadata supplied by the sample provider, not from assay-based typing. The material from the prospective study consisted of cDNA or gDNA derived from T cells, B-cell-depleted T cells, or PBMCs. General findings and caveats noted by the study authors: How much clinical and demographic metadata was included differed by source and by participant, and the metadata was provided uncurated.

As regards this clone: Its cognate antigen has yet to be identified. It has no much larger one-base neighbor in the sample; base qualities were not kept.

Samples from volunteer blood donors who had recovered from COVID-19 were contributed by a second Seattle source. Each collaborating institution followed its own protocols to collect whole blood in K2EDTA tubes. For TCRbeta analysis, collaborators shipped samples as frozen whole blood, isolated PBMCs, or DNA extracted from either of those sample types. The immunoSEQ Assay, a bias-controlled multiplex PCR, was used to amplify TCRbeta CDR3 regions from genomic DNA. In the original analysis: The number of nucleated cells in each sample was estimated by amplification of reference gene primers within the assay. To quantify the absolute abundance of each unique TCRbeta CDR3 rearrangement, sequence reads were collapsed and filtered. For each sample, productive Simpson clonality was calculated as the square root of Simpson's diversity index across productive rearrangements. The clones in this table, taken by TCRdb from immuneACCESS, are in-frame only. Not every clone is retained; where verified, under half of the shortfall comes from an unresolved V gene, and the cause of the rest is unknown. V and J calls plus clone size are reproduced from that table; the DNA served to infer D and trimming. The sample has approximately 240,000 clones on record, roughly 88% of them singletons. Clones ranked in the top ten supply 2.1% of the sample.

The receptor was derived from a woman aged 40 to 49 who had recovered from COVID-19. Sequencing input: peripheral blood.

The DNA sequence reads TGTGCCAGCAGTTACCGGGGACAGGGGACCTACGAGCAGTACTTC. This sequence encodes CASSYRGQGTYEQYF. The rearrangement combines TRBV6-2 or TRBV6-3 with TRBJ2-7, with 10 middle bases fitting TRBD1. Including cysteine and phenylalanine, the CDR3 has 15 amino acids. The sequence is cut down to CDR3 DNA, 45 bases in frame from base 1. After removal of 2 bases from V and 2 bases from J, the junction retains 3 bases not matched to a gene. As encoded in the germline V gene, CDR1 is MNHEY while CDR2 is SVGEGT.